This is a list of T cell receptor beta chains from one sample in a study of lung T cells in sarcoidosis with Löfgren's syndrome. A single record per CDR3 protein comes from TCRdb applying MiXCR to the reads. The sample contains tens of thousands of distinct CDR3 sequences, approximately 21% of which appear only once. Sample: CD4+ T cells from PBMCs. The receptors shown here come from a human donor with sarcoidosis (Löfgren's syndrome or another form), or a control subject (not recorded which). CDR3s include the opening cysteine and the closing phenylalanine or tryptophan. Fields, in order: CDR3 protein, CDR3 DNA, D gene, J gene, V gene, clone size. A D gene is named only where the DNA matches it firmly. Expanded clones are given a class, and other clones once, few, many or no size at all.

cdr3_aa: CASSQAGGRTDTQYF
cdr3_nt: TGCGCCAGCAGTCAAGCGGGGGGTCGCACAGATACGCAGTATTTT
d_call: TRBD2
j_call: TRBJ2-3
v_call: TRBV10-2
clone_size: many

cdr3_aa: CASGGEGGPSSSEYSPLHF
cdr3_nt: TGTGCCAGCGGAGGAGAGGGGGGACCTTCGTCCTCGGAGTACTCACCCCTCCACTTT
d_call: .
j_call: TRBJ1-6
v_call: TRBV27
clone_size: many

cdr3_aa: CASRPPGNEQFF
cdr3_nt: TGTGCCAGCAGACCCCCCGGGAATGAGCAGTTCTTC
d_call: .
j_call: TRBJ2-1
v_call: TRBV6-1
clone_size: few

cdr3_aa: CASSGQGRKSGNTIYF
cdr3_nt: TGTGCCAGCAGTGGTCAGGGGAGAAAATCTGGAAACACCATATATTTT
d_call: .
j_call: TRBJ1-3
v_call: TRBV28
clone_size: few

cdr3_aa: CASSTQGARRNTIYF
cdr3_nt: TGTGCCAGCAGCACCCAGGGGGCGCGGAGAAACACCATATATTTT
d_call: TRBD1
j_call: TRBJ1-3
v_call: TRBV28
clone_size: many

cdr3_aa: CASSPPSSYGYTF
cdr3_nt: TGTGCCAGCTCACCACCGAGTTCCTATGGCTACACCTTC
d_call: .
j_call: TRBJ1-2
v_call: TRBV18
clone_size: .

cdr3_aa: CASSPGLAGGFQETQYF
cdr3_nt: TGTGCCAGCAGCCCCGGACTAGCGGGAGGATTCCAAGAGACCCAGTACTTC
d_call: TRBD2
j_call: TRBJ2-5
v_call: TRBV11-2
clone_size: .

cdr3_aa: CASSYDGTDTQYF
cdr3_nt: TGTGCCAGCAGTTACGACGGTACAGATACGCAGTATTTT
d_call: .
j_call: TRBJ2-3
v_call: TRBV6-6
clone_size: many

cdr3_aa: CASSQERDINEQFF
cdr3_nt: TGCGCCAGCAGCCAAGAGCGGGACATCAATGAGCAGTTCTTC
d_call: .
j_call: TRBJ2-1
v_call: TRBV4-3
clone_size: many

cdr3_aa: CASSHAGALGDTQYF
cdr3_nt: TGCGCCAGCAGCCACGCGGGAGCACTGGGAGATACGCAGTATTTT
d_call: TRBD2
j_call: TRBJ2-3
v_call: TRBV4-1
clone_size: many

cdr3_aa: CASSLIFSYEQYF
cdr3_nt: TGTGCCAGCAGCTTGATCTTCTCCTACGAGCAGTACTTC
d_call: .
j_call: TRBJ2-7
v_call: TRBV11-2
clone_size: few

cdr3_aa: CVSGRDSYEQYF
cdr3_nt: TGTGTCTCGGGACGGGACTCCTACGAGCAGTACTTC
d_call: .
j_call: TRBJ2-7
v_call: TRBV28
clone_size: many

cdr3_aa: CASRRGGLAWARTGELFF
cdr3_nt: TGTGCCAGCAGAAGGGGGGGACTAGCGTGGGCGAGGACCGGGGAGCTGTTTTTT
d_call: TRBD2
j_call: TRBJ2-2
v_call: TRBV2
clone_size: .

cdr3_aa: CASPTRTGGLGAGELFF
cdr3_nt: TGTGCCAGCCCTACCCGAACGGGAGGCCTTGGGGCCGGGGAGCTGTTTTTT
d_call: TRBD2
j_call: TRBJ2-2
v_call: TRBV27
clone_size: .

cdr3_aa: CASLQSNQPQHF
cdr3_nt: TGTGCCAGCCTCCAAAGCAATCAGCCCCAGCATTTT
d_call: .
j_call: TRBJ1-5
v_call: TRBV28
clone_size: many

cdr3_aa: CATKPQALETDTQYF
cdr3_nt: TGTGCCACCAAACCGCAAGCGTTAGAAACAGATACGCAGTATTTT
d_call: .
j_call: TRBJ2-3
v_call: TRBV2
clone_size: .

cdr3_aa: CASSAENGAYEQYF
cdr3_nt: TGTGCCAGCAGTGCAGAAAACGGGGCCTACGAGCAGTACTTC
d_call: .
j_call: TRBJ2-7
v_call: TRBV2
clone_size: many

cdr3_aa: CASIIHRGTEAFF
cdr3_nt: TGTGCCAGTATTATACACAGGGGTACTGAAGCTTTCTTT
d_call: TRBD1
j_call: TRBJ1-1
v_call: TRBV19
clone_size: .

cdr3_aa: CATSRDSDRTQPQHF
cdr3_nt: TGTGCCACCAGCAGAGATAGCGATCGGACCCAGCCCCAGCATTTT
d_call: .
j_call: TRBJ1-5
v_call: TRBV15
clone_size: many

cdr3_aa: CASSPTGDYNEQFF
cdr3_nt: TGTGCCAGCAGCCCCACCGGGGACTACAATGAGCAGTTCTTC
d_call: .
j_call: TRBJ2-1
v_call: TRBV7-3
clone_size: few

cdr3_aa: CASFTGGETGELFF
cdr3_nt: TGTGCCAGTTTTACAGGGGGCGAAACCGGGGAGCTGTTTTTT
d_call: TRBD1
j_call: TRBJ2-2
v_call: TRBV2
clone_size: many

cdr3_aa: CASSEDGNYNEQFF
cdr3_nt: TGTGCCAGCAGCGAGGACGGTAACTACAATGAGCAGTTCTTC
d_call: .
j_call: TRBJ2-1
v_call: TRBV3-1
clone_size: few

cdr3_aa: CASSPWRGDNEQLF
cdr3_nt: TGTGCCAGCAGCCCTTGGCGAGGCGACAATGAGCAGCTCTTC
d_call: .
j_call: TRBJ2-1
v_call: TRBV5-4
clone_size: .

cdr3_aa: CASSESSGRLWEFF
cdr3_nt: TGTGCCAGCAGTGAAAGCTCGGGAAGGCTTTGGGAGTTCTTC
d_call: .
j_call: TRBJ2-1
v_call: TRBV2
clone_size: few

cdr3_aa: CASSLFRGYVIDIESMNTEAFF
cdr3_nt: TGTGCCAGCAGCTTATTTCGTGGGTACGTGATAGACATTGAGAGCATGAACACTGAAGCTTTCTTT
d_call: .
j_call: TRBJ1-1
v_call: TRBV5-4
clone_size: .

cdr3_aa: CASSLEYYTQYF
cdr3_nt: TGTGCCAGCAGTTTAGAGTACTATACGCAGTATTTT
d_call: .
j_call: TRBJ2-3
v_call: TRBV12-3/TRBV12-4
clone_size: few

cdr3_aa: CASSFGTANTGELFF
cdr3_nt: TGTGCCAGCAGTTTTGGCACCGCGAACACCGGGGAGCTGTTTTTT
d_call: .
j_call: TRBJ2-2
v_call: TRBV28
clone_size: many

cdr3_aa: CASSAGSRRETQYF
cdr3_nt: TGTGCCAGCAGTGCCGGGTCCCGCAGGGAGACCCAGTACTTC
d_call: .
j_call: TRBJ2-5
v_call: TRBV27
clone_size: many

cdr3_aa: CASSLGRRAHEQFF
cdr3_nt: TGTGCCAGCAGCTTAGGTCGTAGGGCCCATGAGCAGTTCTTC
d_call: .
j_call: TRBJ2-1
v_call: TRBV7-6
clone_size: many

cdr3_aa: CASSQHSGRPDTDTQYF
cdr3_nt: TGTGCCAGCAGCCAACATAGCGGGAGGCCCGATACAGATACGCAGTATTTT
d_call: TRBD2
j_call: TRBJ2-3
v_call: TRBV4-2
clone_size: few

cdr3_aa: CASSFNSGANVLTF
cdr3_nt: TGTGCCAGCAGTTTTAACTCTGGGGCCAACGTCCTGACTTTC
d_call: .
j_call: TRBJ2-6
v_call: TRBV6-1
clone_size: many

cdr3_aa: CSVYHYAGTGNTIYF
cdr3_nt: TGCAGCGTTTACCATTACGCAGGGACAGGAAACACCATATATTTT
d_call: .
j_call: TRBJ1-3
v_call: TRBV29-1
clone_size: .

cdr3_aa: CASSPRPQSTDTQYF
cdr3_nt: TGTGCCAGCTCACCACGGCCACAGAGCACAGATACGCAGTATTTT
d_call: .
j_call: TRBJ2-3
v_call: TRBV18
clone_size: .

cdr3_aa: CASSLAGLSTEAFF
cdr3_nt: TGTGCCAGCAGTTTAGCAGGGTTGAGCACTGAAGCTTTCTTT
d_call: .
j_call: TRBJ1-1
v_call: TRBV28
clone_size: many

cdr3_aa: CASRPLGGREETQYF
cdr3_nt: TGTGCCAGCAGGCCCCTGGGCGGGCGGGAAGAGACCCAGTACTTC
d_call: .
j_call: TRBJ2-5
v_call: TRBV11-2
clone_size: .

cdr3_aa: CATLDRGMNTEAFF
cdr3_nt: TGTGCCACCCTAGACAGGGGGATGAACACTGAAGCTTTCTTT
d_call: TRBD1
j_call: TRBJ1-1
v_call: TRBV19
clone_size: many

cdr3_aa: CSSSSPRTSGKISEQFF
cdr3_nt: TGTTCCAGCAGTTCTCCCCGTACTAGCGGGAAAATAAGTGAGCAGTTCTTC
d_call: TRBD2
j_call: TRBJ2-1
v_call: TRBV28
clone_size: .

cdr3_aa: CASSQVVGPTGNEQFF
cdr3_nt: TGTGCCAGCAGCCAAGTCGTGGGACCCACAGGGAATGAGCAGTTCTTC
d_call: .
j_call: TRBJ2-1
v_call: TRBV4-2
clone_size: few

cdr3_aa: CASGTGYNTGELFF
cdr3_nt: TGTGCCAGTGGGACAGGGTACAACACCGGGGAGCTGTTTTTT
d_call: TRBD1
j_call: TRBJ2-2
v_call: TRBV19
clone_size: .

cdr3_aa: CSALSGGKAQETQYF
cdr3_nt: TGCAGTGCCCTATCGGGGGGCAAGGCCCAAGAGACCCAGTACTTC
d_call: .
j_call: TRBJ2-5
v_call: TRBV20-1
clone_size: many

cdr3_aa: CASNRGRVTDTQYF
cdr3_nt: TGTGCCAGCAACCGAGGCAGGGTGACAGATACGCAGTATTTT
d_call: .
j_call: TRBJ2-3
v_call: TRBV6-1
clone_size: many

cdr3_aa: CASSFYGKTATEAFF
cdr3_nt: TGTGCCAGCAGTTTCTACGGCAAGACTGCCACTGAAGCTTTCTTT
d_call: .
j_call: TRBJ1-1
v_call: TRBV27
clone_size: many

cdr3_aa: CASSQGINQPQHF
cdr3_nt: TGCGCCAGCAGCCAAGGGATTAATCAGCCCCAGCATTTT
d_call: .
j_call: TRBJ1-5
v_call: TRBV4-1
clone_size: many

cdr3_aa: CASSLRKGDSNQPQHF
cdr3_nt: TGTGCCAGCAGTTTGCGGAAGGGAGACAGCAATCAGCCCCAGCATTTT
d_call: .
j_call: TRBJ1-5
v_call: TRBV28
clone_size: many

cdr3_aa: CAGSLGGRNTEAFF
cdr3_nt: TGTGCCGGCAGCTTAGGGGGGAGGAACACTGAAGCTTTCTTT
d_call: .
j_call: TRBJ1-1
v_call: TRBV11-2
clone_size: .

cdr3_aa: CASSLGVSDRSVNEQFF
cdr3_nt: TGTGCCAGCAGCTTAGGGGTTAGTGACCGGTCCGTGAATGAGCAGTTCTTC
d_call: .
j_call: TRBJ2-1
v_call: TRBV7-9
clone_size: .

cdr3_aa: CASSSGSENEQFF
cdr3_nt: TGTGCCAGCAGCTCAGGATCCGAAAATGAGCAGTTCTTC
d_call: .
j_call: TRBJ2-1
v_call: TRBV7-8
clone_size: .

cdr3_aa: CASRRSMNTEAFF
cdr3_nt: TGTGCCAGCAGGCGCAGCATGAACACTGAAGCTTTCTTT
d_call: .
j_call: TRBJ1-1
v_call: TRBV27
clone_size: many

cdr3_aa: CAISVKRGEERNEQFF
cdr3_nt: TGTGCCATCAGTGTCAAGAGGGGGGAGGAGAGAAATGAGCAGTTCTTC
d_call: .
j_call: TRBJ2-1
v_call: TRBV10-3
clone_size: .

cdr3_aa: CASSYGNQETQYF
cdr3_nt: TGTGCCAGCAGCTACGGGAACCAAGAGACCCAGTACTTC
d_call: .
j_call: TRBJ2-5
v_call: TRBV7-9
clone_size: many

cdr3_aa: CASRVAGGPDEQFF
cdr3_nt: TGTGCCAGCAGAGTAGCGGGAGGGCCGGATGAGCAGTTCTTC
d_call: TRBD2
j_call: TRBJ2-1
v_call: TRBV6-1
clone_size: many

cdr3_aa: CASNVRTNTGELFF
cdr3_nt: TGTGCCAGCAACGTCAGGACGAACACCGGGGAGCTGTTTTTT
d_call: .
j_call: TRBJ2-2
v_call: TRBV2
clone_size: many

cdr3_aa: CASSLKLAGTSYNEQFF
cdr3_nt: TGTGCCAGCAGCTTAAAACTAGCGGGGACCTCCTACAATGAGCAGTTCTTC
d_call: TRBD2
j_call: TRBJ2-1
v_call: TRBV11-2
clone_size: few

cdr3_aa: CASSLNAGGGANEQFF
cdr3_nt: TGCGCCAGCAGCTTGAACGCGGGAGGGGGGGCCAATGAGCAGTTCTTC
d_call: TRBD2
j_call: TRBJ2-1
v_call: TRBV5-1
clone_size: few

cdr3_aa: CASNGLGGKRSYNEQFF
cdr3_nt: TGTGCCAGCAATGGGCTGGGGGGGAAGAGGTCCTACAATGAGCAGTTCTTC
d_call: TRBD2
j_call: TRBJ2-1
v_call: TRBV6-6
clone_size: .

cdr3_aa: CASRPGQGIGSQHF
cdr3_nt: TGTGCCAGCAGACCGGGACAGGGAATCGGGTCCCAGCATTTT
d_call: TRBD1
j_call: TRBJ1-5
v_call: TRBV6-1
clone_size: many

cdr3_aa: CASSQGRFSGNTIYF
cdr3_nt: TGCGCCAGCAGCCAAGGTCGGTTCTCTGGAAACACCATATATTTT
d_call: .
j_call: TRBJ1-3
v_call: TRBV4-1
clone_size: many

cdr3_aa: CASTETSGSIGPYNEQYF
cdr3_nt: TGTGCCAGCACCGAGACTAGCGGGAGTATCGGCCCCTACAACGAGCAGTACTTC
d_call: TRBD2
j_call: TRBJ2-7
v_call: TRBV6-5
clone_size: once

cdr3_aa: CASSATGGGSYEQYF
cdr3_nt: TGTGCCAGCAGCGCTACGGGGGGAGGGTCCTACGAGCAGTACTTC
d_call: TRBD2
j_call: TRBJ2-7
v_call: TRBV4-2
clone_size: many

cdr3_aa: CASSLGKGSETQYF
cdr3_nt: TGCGCCAGCAGCTTGGGGAAGGGCTCAGAGACCCAGTACTTC
d_call: .
j_call: TRBJ2-5
v_call: TRBV5-1
clone_size: few